Listed here is a single T cell receptor (beta chain). Its antigen is not identified. These data are taken from a study of T cell repertoires in ileal Crohn's disease. Sequencing used immunoSEQ multiplex PCR; TCRdb keeps in-frame clones, though not all of them. Of about 8,200 clones in the sample, 60% to 85% were seen once. Study-wide findings and caveats: Every patient over 26.8% clonality showed endoscopic recurrence.

This CDR3 is 17 amino acids long. Germline CDR1 and CDR2: SGHTA and FQGTGA. V was trimmed by 4 bases and J by 2 bases, leaving 15 bases between them. Sequenced sample: ileal tissue. The TCR sequence derives from an adult with Crohn's disease. The chain employs TRBV7-3 and TRBJ2-6, with D possibly being TRBD2 (7 bases). In DNA form, the CDR3 reads TGTGCCAGCAGCTCACAGGGCGGGGGCCCTGGGGCCAACGTCCTGACTTTC. It translates to CASSSQGGGPGANVLTF.